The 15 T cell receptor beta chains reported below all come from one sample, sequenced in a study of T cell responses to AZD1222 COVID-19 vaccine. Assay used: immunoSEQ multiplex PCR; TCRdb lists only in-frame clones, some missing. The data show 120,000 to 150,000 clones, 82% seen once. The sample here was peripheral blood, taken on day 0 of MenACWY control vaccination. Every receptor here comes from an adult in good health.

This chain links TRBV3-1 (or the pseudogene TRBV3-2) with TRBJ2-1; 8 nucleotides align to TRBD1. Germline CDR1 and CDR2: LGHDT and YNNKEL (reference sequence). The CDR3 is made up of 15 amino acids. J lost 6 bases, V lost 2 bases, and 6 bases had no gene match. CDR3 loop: CASSQWQGASNEQFF. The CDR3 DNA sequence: TGTGCCAGCAGCCAATGGCAGGGGGCTAGCAATGAGCAGTTCTTC.

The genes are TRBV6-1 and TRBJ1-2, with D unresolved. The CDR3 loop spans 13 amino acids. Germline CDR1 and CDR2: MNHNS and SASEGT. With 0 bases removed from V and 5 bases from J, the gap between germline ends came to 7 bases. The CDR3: CASSEAGKYGYTF. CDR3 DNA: TGTGCCAGCAGTGAAGCCGGGAAGTATGGCTACACCTTC.

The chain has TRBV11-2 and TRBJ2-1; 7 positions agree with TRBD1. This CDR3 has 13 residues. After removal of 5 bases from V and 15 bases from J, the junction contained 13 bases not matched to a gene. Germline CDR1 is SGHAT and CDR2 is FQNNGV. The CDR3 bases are TGTGCCAGCAGCCAAAGACAGGGCACAAGTTTGTTCTTC. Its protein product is CASSQRQGTSLFF.

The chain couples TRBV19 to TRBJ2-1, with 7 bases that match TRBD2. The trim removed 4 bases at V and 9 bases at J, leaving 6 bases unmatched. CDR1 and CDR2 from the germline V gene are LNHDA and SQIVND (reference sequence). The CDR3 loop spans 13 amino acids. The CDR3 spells CASSTRSGVEQFF. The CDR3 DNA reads TGTGCCAGTAGTACCCGAAGCGGGGTTGAGCAGTTCTTC. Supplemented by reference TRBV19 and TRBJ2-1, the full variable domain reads DGGITQSPKYLFRKEGQNVTLSCEQNLNHDAMYWYRQDPGQGLRLIYYSQIVNDFQKGDIAEGYSVSREKKESFPLTVTSAQKNPTAFYLCASSTRSGVEQFFGPGTRLTVL.

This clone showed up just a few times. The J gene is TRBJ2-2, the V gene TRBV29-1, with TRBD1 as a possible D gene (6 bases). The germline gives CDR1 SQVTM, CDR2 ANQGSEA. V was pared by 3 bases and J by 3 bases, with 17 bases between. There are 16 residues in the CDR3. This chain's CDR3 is CSVEASGHQYTGELFF. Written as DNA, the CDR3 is TGCAGCGTTGAGGCCTCGGGACACCAATACACCGGGGAGCTGTTTTTT.

The CDR3 region is CASSSLLDSPRNEQFF. The CDR3 DNA reads as TGTGCCAGCAGCTCCCTCCTGGACTCACCCAGGAATGAGCAGTTCTTC. The rearrangement uses TRBV5-6 and TRBJ2-1, with D tentatively TRBD2 (5 bases). The CDR3 is 16 residues long. The germline V gene encodes CDR1 SGHDT and CDR2 YYEEEE. V lost 3 bases and J 7 bases, leaving 20 bases between the germline ends.

The CDR3 loop reads CASRGGAYNSPLHF. CDR3 nucleotides: TGTGCCAGCCGGGGGGGGGCCTATAATTCACCCCTCCACTTT. The chain has TRBV25-1 and TRBJ1-6; D might be TRBD1 (5 bases). The CDR3 is 14 amino acids. Trimming took off 8 bases at V and 2 bases at J, with 10 bases between the two ends. Germline CDR1 is MGHDK and CDR2 is SYGVNS.

The CDR3 loop reads CASSSREGNTGELFF. The CDR3 region has the DNA TGTGCCAGCAGCTCCCGGGAGGGAAACACCGGGGAGCTGTTTTTT. This chain uses TRBV7-9 with TRBJ2-2; 8 bases are shared with TRBD2. This CDR3 comprises 15 residues. The germline CDR1 and CDR2 sequences are SEHNR and FQNEAQ (reference sequence). With 4 bases clipped from V and 2 bases from J, the junction kept 3 bases outside the gene matches.

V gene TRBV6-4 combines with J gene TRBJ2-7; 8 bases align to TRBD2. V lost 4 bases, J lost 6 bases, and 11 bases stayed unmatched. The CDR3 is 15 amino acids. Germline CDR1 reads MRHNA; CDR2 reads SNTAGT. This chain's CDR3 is CASSGPTGGGFEQYF. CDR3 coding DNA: TGTGCCAGCAGTGGCCCGACAGGCGGGGGGTTCGAGCAGTACTTC.

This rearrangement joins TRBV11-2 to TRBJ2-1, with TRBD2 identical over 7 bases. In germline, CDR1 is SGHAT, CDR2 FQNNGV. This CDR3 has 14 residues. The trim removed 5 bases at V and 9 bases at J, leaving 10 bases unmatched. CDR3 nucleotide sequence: TGTGCCAGCAGCCCTCTTGTACGCGGGAGTGAGCAGTTCTTC. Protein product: CASSPLVRGSEQFF.

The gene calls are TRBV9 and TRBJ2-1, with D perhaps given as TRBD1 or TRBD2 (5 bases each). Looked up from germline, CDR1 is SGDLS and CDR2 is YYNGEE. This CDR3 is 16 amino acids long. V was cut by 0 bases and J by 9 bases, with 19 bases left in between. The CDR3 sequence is CASSVEGTPRRGEQFF. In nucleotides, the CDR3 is TGTGCCAGCAGCGTAGAGGGGACCCCCCGTCGTGGTGAGCAGTTCTTC.

The CDR3 spells CASSLARDYYGYTF. In DNA form, the CDR3 reads TGTGCCAGCAGCTTGGCCCGGGATTACTATGGCTACACCTTC. The rearrangement links TRBV5-6 to TRBJ1-2; the D is unclear. The germline V gene has CDR1 SGHDT and CDR2 YYEEEE. The CDR3 has 14 residues. V lost 0 bases and J lost 3, with 9 bases in between.

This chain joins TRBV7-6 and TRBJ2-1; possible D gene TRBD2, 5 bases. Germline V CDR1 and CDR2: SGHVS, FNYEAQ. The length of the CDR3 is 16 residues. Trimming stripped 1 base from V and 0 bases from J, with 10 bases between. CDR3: CASSLGGPPSYNEQFF. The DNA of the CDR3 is TGTGCCAGCAGCTTAGGCGGGCCGCCCTCCTACAATGAGCAGTTCTTC.

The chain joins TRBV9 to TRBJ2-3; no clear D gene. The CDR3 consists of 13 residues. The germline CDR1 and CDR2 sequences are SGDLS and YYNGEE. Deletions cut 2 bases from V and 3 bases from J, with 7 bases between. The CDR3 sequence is CASSVGETDTQYF. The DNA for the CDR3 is TGTGCCAGCAGCGTTGGTGAGACAGATACGCAGTATTTT.

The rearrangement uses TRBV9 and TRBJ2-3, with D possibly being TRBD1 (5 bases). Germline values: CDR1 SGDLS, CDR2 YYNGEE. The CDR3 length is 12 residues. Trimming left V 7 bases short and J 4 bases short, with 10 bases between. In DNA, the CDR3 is TGTGCCAGCGGAATCAGGGCAGATACGCAGTATTTT. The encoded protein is CASGIRADTQYF.